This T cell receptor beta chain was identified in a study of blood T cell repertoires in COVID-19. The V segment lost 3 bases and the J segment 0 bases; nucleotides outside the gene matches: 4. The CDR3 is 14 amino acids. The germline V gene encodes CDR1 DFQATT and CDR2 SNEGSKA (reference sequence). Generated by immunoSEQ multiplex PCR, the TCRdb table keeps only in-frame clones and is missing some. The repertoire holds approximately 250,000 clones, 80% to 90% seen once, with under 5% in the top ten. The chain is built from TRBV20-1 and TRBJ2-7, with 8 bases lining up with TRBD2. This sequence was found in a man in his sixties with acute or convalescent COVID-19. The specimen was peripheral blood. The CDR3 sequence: CSASSGGASYEQYF. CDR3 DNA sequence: TGCAGTGCTAGTTCCGGGGGGGCCTCCTACGAGCAGTACTTC.